This T cell receptor beta chain is from a study of response to subunit inactivated influenza vaccine. This clonotype was counted ten times or more. Its antigen remains unknown. TCRdb used MiXCR to reprocess the RT-PCR reads, holding one entry per CDR3 protein. The sample lists about 520,000 distinct CDR3 sequences, 7.2% occurring once. Study-wide points: The authors proposed limited new T cell recruitment per seasonal influenza vaccination.

The receptor was derived from a man aged 50 to 69 who received an inactivated influenza vaccine. The sample here was PBMCs from blood, taken about 24 months after vaccination.

CDR3 amino acids: CATSRGREGVYEQYF. CDR3 nucleotides: TGTGCCACCAGCAGGGGACGGGAAGGAGTGTACGAGCAGTACTTC. The V call is TRBV15, the J call TRBJ2-7; D could derive from TRBD1 or TRBD2 (5 bases each). Germline loops: CDR1 LNHNV, CDR2 YYDKDF (reference sequence). The germline V and J ends were trimmed by 3 bases and 4 bases, with 16 bases remaining between them. The CDR3 runs 15 residues.